Presented here are 4 T cell receptor beta chains from one specimen sequenced in a study of cytomegalovirus exposure and HLA in healthy donors. Vbeta (60) and Jbeta (13) primers were used in the PCR. Only in-frame clones appear in the TCRdb table, and some are missing; sequencing was by immunoSEQ multiplex PCR. The repertoire holds roughly 150,000 clones, approximately 80% seen once, with less than 3% in the top ten. The sequencing input was PBMCs. These receptor sequences come from a male donor in good health and CMV-seronegative.

J is TRBJ2-1 and V is TRBV18; no firm D call. Germline-derived CDR1 and CDR2 are KGHSH and LQKENI. The V gene lost 5 bases and the J gene lost 10 bases, with 9 bases spanning the gap. The CDR3 runs 11 residues. In nucleotides, the CDR3 is TGTGCCAGCTCAGAATCCGGGGAGCAGTTCTTC. This gives the protein CASSESGEQFF.

The rearrangement uses TRBV7-9 and TRBJ2-5; D unresolved. This CDR3 has 13 residues. Trimming removed 0 bases from V and 2 bases from J, with 4 bases in between. The germline CDR1 and CDR2 sequences are SEHNR and FQNEAQ (reference sequence). The CDR3 spells CASSLAYQETQYF. The DNA of the CDR3 is TGTGCCAGCAGCTTAGCCTATCAAGAGACCCAGTACTTC.

V is TRBV7-9 and J is TRBJ1-1; 7 bases align to TRBD1. Germline trimming cut 2 bases from V and 2 bases from J; bases unmatched to any gene: 2. The CDR3 length is 14 residues. Germline V CDR1 and CDR2: SEHNR, FQNEAQ (reference sequence). The CDR3 reads CASSLTGANTEAFF. CDR3 nucleotides: TGTGCCAGCAGCTTAACAGGGGCTAACACTGAAGCTTTCTTT.

The gene calls are TRBV6-6 and TRBJ2-7; 8 nucleotides agree with TRBD1. Germline V gives CDR1 MNHNY, CDR2 SVGAGI (reference sequence). Losses at the gene ends were 7 bases for V and 1 base for J; bases not matched to a gene: 3. This CDR3 region has 13 residues. The CDR3 loop is CASTGQESYEQYF. CDR3 DNA sequence: TGTGCCAGCACGGGACAGGAATCCTACGAGCAGTACTTC.